Reported below is one TCR beta chain. Germline CDR1 ENHRY, CDR2 SYGVKD. The CDR3 consists of 17 residues. J was trimmed by 10 bases and V by 0 bases; bases with no gene match: 10. Using immunoSEQ multiplex PCR, the repertoire was profiled, and TCRdb retains in-frame clones only, with some absent. The sample records around 220,000 clones, over 75% being singletons. These data come from a study of blood T cell repertoires in COVID-19. This chain joins TRBV10-3 and TRBJ2-1, with 12 bases matching TRBD2. This clonotype was obtained from a woman aged 40 to 55 who had recovered from COVID-19. The sequencing input was peripheral blood. The CDR3 bases are TGTGCCATCAGTGAGTCGAAGGGGGGACTAGCGGGCGGCGAGCAGTTCTTC. It codes for CAISESKGGLAGGEQFF.